This is a list of T cell receptor beta chains from one sample in a study of cytomegalovirus exposure and HLA in healthy donors. TCRdb's copy holds only in-frame clones and misses some; the assay was immunoSEQ multiplex PCR. The sample has 130,000 or so clones, approximately 82% seen once. The sample consisted of PBMCs. Receptors were obtained from a man aged 18 to 29 in good health and CMV-seropositive. Both conserved end residues are part of each CDR3. D genes are given only for firm matches. For some rows the clone size is stated as once, few or many, or as a class when expanded; others skip it.

abundance | j_gene | v_gene | len | d_gene | CDR3aa | CDR3nt
. | TRBJ2-7 | TRBV7-9 | 14 | TRBD2 | CASSLDGGSDEQYF | TGTGCCAGCAGCTTAGATGGCGGGAGCGACGAGCAGTACTTC
. | TRBJ2-7 | TRBV6-5 | 14 | TRBD2 | CASSYASGSYEQYF | TGTGCCAGCAGTTACGCTAGCGGTTCCTACGAGCAGTACTTC
. | TRBJ1-1 | TRBV7-6 | 15 | . | CASSLGPGKNTEAFF | TGTGCCAGCAGCTTAGGGCCGGGGAAGAACACTGAAGCTTTCTTT
. | TRBJ2-3 | TRBV27 | 16 | . | CASSSFGSGVTDTQYF | TGTGCCAGCAGTTCTTTTGGTAGCGGAGTGACAGATACGCAGTATTTT
. | TRBJ1-5 | TRBV27 | 14 | . | CASSLKDTNQPQHF | TGTGCCAGCAGTTTAAAGGACACTAATCAGCCCCAGCATTTT
. | TRBJ2-7 | TRBV28 | 16 | . | CASRILGGASSYEQYF | TGTGCCAGCAGAATCTTAGGAGGGGCCAGCTCCTACGAGCAGTACTTC
. | TRBJ2-5 | TRBV18 | 13 | TRBD1 | CASSQDRGETQYF | TGTGCCAGCTCCCAGGACAGGGGAGAGACCCAGTACTTC
once | TRBJ2-3 | TRBV5-1 | 15 | TRBD1 | CASSLVGQGSDTQYF | TGCGCCAGCAGCTTGGTAGGACAGGGGTCCGATACGCAGTATTTT
. | TRBJ2-1 | TRBV11-2 | 14 | . | CASSLVGGLREQFF | TGTGCCAGCAGCTTAGTAGGCGGCCTTCGCGAGCAGTTCTTC
. | TRBJ1-1 | TRBV11-2 | 16 | . | CASSFLGAGAVPEAFF | TGTGCCAGCAGCTTTCTCGGAGCGGGGGCTGTTCCCGAAGCTTTCTTT
. | TRBJ1-2 | TRBV4-1 | 15 | TRBD1 | CASSQPGTGWGGYTF | TGCGCCAGCAGCCAACCCGGGACAGGGTGGGGTGGCTACACCTTC
once | TRBJ1-3 | TRBV6-5 | 14 | . | CASTRGVNGNTIYF | TGTGCCAGCACCAGGGGCGTCAATGGAAACACCATATATTTT
. | TRBJ1-4 | TRBV28 | 14 | . | CASSYPAAEEKLFF | TGTGCCAGCAGTTACCCCGCCGCTGAGGAAAAACTGTTTTTT
. | TRBJ1-4 | TRBV25-1 | 15 | TRBD1 | CASSGPQGAGEKLFF | TGTGCCAGCAGTGGCCCACAGGGGGCTGGTGAAAAACTGTTTTTT
. | TRBJ2-2 | TRBV4-2 | 15 | TRBD1 | CASSQGTGVTGELFF | TGTGCCAGCAGCCAGGGGACAGGGGTCACCGGGGAGCTGTTTTTT
. | TRBJ2-7 | TRBV6-1 | 12 | . | CASSENFYEQYF | TGTGCCAGCAGTGAAAACTTTTACGAGCAGTACTTC
few | TRBJ2-7 | TRBV4-1 | 14 | TRBD1 | CASSQGTGGNEQYF | TGCGCCAGCAGCCAAGGGACAGGGGGAAACGAGCAGTACTTC
. | TRBJ1-5 | TRBV4-1 | 17 | . | CASSQDRATRSNQPQHF | TGCGCCAGCAGCCAAGATAGGGCCACTAGGAGCAATCAGCCCCAGCATTTT
. | TRBJ1-2 | TRBV7-9 | 12 | . | CASSPDSYGYTF | TGTGCCAGCAGCCCAGACAGCTATGGCTACACCTTC
. | TRBJ2-1 | TRBV14 | 15 | TRBD2 | CASSQDRVAGDEQFF | TGTGCCAGCAGCCAAGATAGGGTAGCGGGGGATGAGCAGTTCTTC
. | TRBJ2-5 | TRBV25-1 | 15 | . | CASSAGGQLGETQYF | TGTGCCAGCAGCGCCGGGGGGCAGCTAGGAGAGACCCAGTACTTC
. | TRBJ1-5 | TRBV7-8 | 15 | . | CASNSGGEWNQPQHF | TGTGCCAGCAACTCCGGGGGGGAATGGAATCAGCCCCAGCATTTT
. | TRBJ1-2 | TRBV7-8 | 14 | . | CASSLSRDSYGYTF | TGTGCCAGCAGCTTAAGCAGGGACTCATATGGCTACACCTTC
. | TRBJ2-7 | TRBV28 | 15 | . | CASSSPLYQSWEQYF | TGTGCCAGCAGTTCCCCATTATACCAAAGCTGGGAGCAGTACTTC
. | TRBJ1-2 | TRBV5-4 | 13 | . | CASSTDRNYGYTF | TGTGCCAGCAGCACCGACAGGAACTATGGCTACACCTTC
. | TRBJ2-7 | TRBV19 | 15 | TRBD2 | CASRPTSEGLYEQYF | TGTGCCAGCCGGCCGACTAGCGAGGGGCTCTACGAGCAGTACTTC
. | TRBJ1-1 | TRBV27 | 14 | . | CASSRTGPNTEAFF | TGTGCCAGCTCCCGAACAGGGCCGAACACTGAAGCTTTCTTT
. | TRBJ1-4 | TRBV5-5 | 15 | . | CASSWGPAGGEKLFF | TGTGCCAGCAGCTGGGGCCCTGCTGGCGGTGAAAAACTGTTTTTT
. | TRBJ1-1 | TRBV2 | 15 | TRBD1 | CASSGRQGRDTEAFF | TGTGCCAGCAGTGGAAGACAGGGTCGCGACACTGAAGCTTTCTTT
. | TRBJ1-2 | TRBV15 | 15 | TRBD1 | CATSRVLNRGFLYTF | TGTGCCACCAGCAGAGTGTTAAACAGGGGATTCCTCTACACCTTC
. | TRBJ2-7 | TRBV11-2 | 16 | TRBD2 | CASSSILGGGSYEQYF | TGTGCCAGCAGCTCGATATTGGGTGGCGGGAGCTACGAGCAGTACTTC
. | TRBJ1-5 | TRBV2 | 15 | . | CASQSAARVGQPQHF | TGTGCCAGCCAGTCCGCGGCCCGGGTTGGTCAGCCCCAGCATTTT
. | TRBJ2-7 | TRBV6-6 | 16 | . | CASSAVLETAETEQYF | TGTGCCAGCAGTGCTGTCTTGGAGACGGCCGAAACCGAGCAGTACTTC
few | TRBJ2-7 | TRBV5-6 | 14 | . | CASSPRTPIYEQYF | TGTGCCAGCAGCCCCCGGACTCCTATCTACGAGCAGTACTTC
once | TRBJ2-7 | TRBV5-1 | 11 | . | CASSLGDEQYF | TGCGCCAGCAGCTTGGGAGACGAGCAGTACTTC
. | TRBJ2-3 | TRBV28 | 14 | . | CASSSIGHTDTQYF | TGTGCCAGCAGCTCTATCGGACACACAGATACGCAGTATTTT
. | TRBJ1-1 | TRBV7-6 | 14 | . | CASSLRNMNTEAFF | TGTGCCAGCAGCCTCAGGAATATGAACACTGAAGCTTTCTTT
. | TRBJ1-5 | TRBV6-6 | 12 | . | CASSHGEQPQHF | TGTGCCAGCAGCCACGGGGAACAGCCCCAGCATTTT
. | TRBJ2-7 | TRBV29-1 | 14 | TRBD1 | CSVAGTGTNYEQYF | TGCAGCGTTGCGGGGACAGGGACAAACTACGAGCAGTACTTC
. | TRBJ2-1 | TRBV6-6 | 16 | TRBD2 | CASSRLGGLAGLEQFF | TGTGCCAGCAGCCGACTGGGGGGCCTAGCGGGACTTGAGCAGTTCTTC
. | TRBJ2-7 | TRBV30 | 12 | . | CACKDSAYEQYF | TGTGCCTGCAAGGACAGCGCCTACGAGCAGTACTTC
. | TRBJ1-2 | TRBV19 | 15 | TRBD1 | CASSVAGQGASGYTF | TGTGCCAGTAGCGTAGCAGGACAGGGGGCGAGTGGCTACACCTTC